This TCR beta chain was recovered during a study of cytomegalovirus exposure and HLA in healthy donors. Use of 60 Vbeta and 13 Jbeta primers characterized the PCR. TCRdb's copy holds only in-frame clones and misses some; the assay was immunoSEQ multiplex PCR. The sample yields about 140,000 clones, 88% seen once. From germline, CDR1 is MNHNS and CDR2 SASEGT. Trimming took 7 bases from V and 6 from J; bases not matched to a gene: 8. CDR3 size: 14 residues. The sequence was obtained from a woman between 40 and 50 years old in good health and CMV-seronegative. Sequences were obtained from PBMCs. The rearrangement links TRBV6-1 to TRBJ1-5; the match to TRBD1 covers 8 bases. Written as DNA, the CDR3 is TGTGCCAGCATGGGAGACAGGGGTGGTCAGCCCCAGCATTTT. Protein product: CASMGDRGGQPQHF.